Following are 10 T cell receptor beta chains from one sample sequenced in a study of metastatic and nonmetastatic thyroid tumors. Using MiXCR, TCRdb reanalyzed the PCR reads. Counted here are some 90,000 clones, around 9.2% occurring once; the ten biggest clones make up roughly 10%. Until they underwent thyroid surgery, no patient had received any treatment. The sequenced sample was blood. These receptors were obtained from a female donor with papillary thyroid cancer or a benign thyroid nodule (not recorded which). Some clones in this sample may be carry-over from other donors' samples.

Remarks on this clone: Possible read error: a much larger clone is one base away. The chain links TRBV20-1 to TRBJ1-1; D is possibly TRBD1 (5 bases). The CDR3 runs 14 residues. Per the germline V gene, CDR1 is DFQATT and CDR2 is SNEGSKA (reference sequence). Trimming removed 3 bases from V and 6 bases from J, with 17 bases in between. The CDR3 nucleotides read TGCAGTGCTAGGGAGGTTAGGGAGGGGTCTGAAGCTTTCTTT. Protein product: CSAREVREGSEAFF.

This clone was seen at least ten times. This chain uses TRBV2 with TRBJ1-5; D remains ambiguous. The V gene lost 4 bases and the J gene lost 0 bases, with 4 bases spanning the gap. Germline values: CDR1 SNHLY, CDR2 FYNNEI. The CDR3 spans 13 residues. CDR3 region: CASSVTSNQPQHF. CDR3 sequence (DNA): TGTGCCAGCAGTGTGACTAGCAATCAGCCCCAGCATTTT.

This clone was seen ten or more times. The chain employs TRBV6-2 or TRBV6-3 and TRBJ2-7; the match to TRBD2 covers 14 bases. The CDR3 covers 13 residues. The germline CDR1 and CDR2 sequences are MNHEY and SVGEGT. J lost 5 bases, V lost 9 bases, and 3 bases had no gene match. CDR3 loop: CARTSGGDHEQYF. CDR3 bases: TGTGCCAGGACTAGCGGGGGGGACCACGAGCAGTACTTC.

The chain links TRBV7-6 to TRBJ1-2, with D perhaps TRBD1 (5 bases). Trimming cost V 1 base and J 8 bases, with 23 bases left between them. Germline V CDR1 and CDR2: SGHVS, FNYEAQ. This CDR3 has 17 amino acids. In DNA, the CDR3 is TGTGCCAGCAGCTTAGTTCGAGGGGCGACAGTTGCAGGCGGCTACACCTTC. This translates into CASSLVRGATVAGGYTF. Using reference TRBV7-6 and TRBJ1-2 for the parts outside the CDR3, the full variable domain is GAGVSQSPRYKVTKRGQDVALRCDPISGHVSLYWYRQALGQGPEFLTYFNYEAQQDKSGLPNDRFSAERPEGSISTLTIQRTEQRDSAMYRCASSLVRGATVAGGYTFGSGTRLTVV.

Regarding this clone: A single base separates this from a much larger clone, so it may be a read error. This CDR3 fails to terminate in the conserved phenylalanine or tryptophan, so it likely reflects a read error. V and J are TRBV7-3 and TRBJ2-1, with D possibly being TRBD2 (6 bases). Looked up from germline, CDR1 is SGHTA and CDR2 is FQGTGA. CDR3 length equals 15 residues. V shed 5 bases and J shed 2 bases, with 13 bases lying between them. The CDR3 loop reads CASSPQRAPYNEQFL. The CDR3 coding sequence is TGTGCCAGCAGCCCACAGCGGGCCCCCTACAATGAGCAGTTCCTC.

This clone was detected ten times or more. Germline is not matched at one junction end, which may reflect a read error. CDR3 in DNA: TGCGCCAGCAGCTTGGCCGGCAGGGATAATCAACCCCAGCATTTT. The encoded protein is CASSLAGRDNQPQHF. This sequence joins TRBV5-1 and TRBJ1-5; possible D gene TRBD1, 5 bases. The CDR3 length is 15 residues. The germline V gene has CDR1 SGHRS and CDR2 YFSETQ.

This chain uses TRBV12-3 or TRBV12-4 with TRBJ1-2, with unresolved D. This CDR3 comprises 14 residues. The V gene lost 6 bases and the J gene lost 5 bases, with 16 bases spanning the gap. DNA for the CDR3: TGTGCCAGCAGCCCCGCAGCGTCCGTATATGGCTACACCTTC. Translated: CASSPAASVYGYTF.

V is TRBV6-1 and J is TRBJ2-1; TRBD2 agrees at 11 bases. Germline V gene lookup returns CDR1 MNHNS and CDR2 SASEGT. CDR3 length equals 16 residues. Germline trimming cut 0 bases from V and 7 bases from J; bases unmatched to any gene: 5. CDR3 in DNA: TGTGCCAGCAGTGAAGCTAGCGGGGGGGCGGAGAATGAGCAGTTCTTC. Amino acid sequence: CASSEASGGAENEQFF.

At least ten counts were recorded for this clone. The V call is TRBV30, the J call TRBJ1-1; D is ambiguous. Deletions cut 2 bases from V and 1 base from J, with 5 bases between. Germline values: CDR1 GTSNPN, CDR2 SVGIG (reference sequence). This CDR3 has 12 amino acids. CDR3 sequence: CAWSRENTEAFF. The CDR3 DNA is TGTGCCTGGAGTAGGGAGAACACTGAAGCTTTCTTT.

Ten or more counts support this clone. CDR3 loop: CASSLSWALNEKLFF. As DNA, the CDR3 is TGTGCCAGCAGTTTATCGTGGGCTCTGAATGAAAAACTGTTTTTT. The chain carries TRBV28 and TRBJ1-4, with D hard to call. With 1 base removed from V and 5 bases from J, the gap between germline ends came to 11 bases. Germline loops: CDR1 MDHEN, CDR2 SYDVKM. CDR3 length equals 15 residues.